This TCR beta chain came from a study of cytomegalovirus exposure and HLA in healthy donors (dated by TCRdb to about 2017). The study in broad terms: According to an earlier analysis of 587 of the donors, some 180 million T cells yielded 117 million unique TCR beta sequences and about 300 Gb of sequence data. An early release covering roughly 600 HLA-typed donors comprised about 290 gigabases of sequencing data and about 90 million unique TCR sequences. The genetic ancestry cluster associated with self-reported Caucasian donors included approximately 85% of the roughly 360 genotyped donors. The aim of the study was to test whether cataloging public T cell receptors could identify signatures of past pathogen exposure. Using immunosequencing, the study profiled T cell repertoires from 640 or so subjects and related those repertoires to cytomegalovirus serostatus. In addition to the first cohort of 500 to 850 subjects, a separate validation cohort of about 120 different subjects was used. High-throughput TCR immunosequencing, statistical association of individual TCRs with disease status, and machine learning were combined to predict cytomegalovirus infection status. A later analysis re-analyzed previously published TCR beta repertoires from roughly 630 donors and added high-resolution HLA genotyping to study TCR occurrence patterns. In the later analysis, no new phenotypic data were used to find candidate immune exposures; instead, reliance was placed on TCR beta sequences and their occurrence across donors. An earlier analysis of more than 450 of the donors used high-throughput TCR beta sequencing to judge whether each TCR beta V gene segment behaved as functional or pseudogenic. Alongside the repertoire data, information on donor age, sex, ethnicity and CMV serostatus was compiled. A later genetic analysis took genome-wide SNP genotypes for about three fifths of the roughly 700 donors and used that subset as a discovery cohort. All discovery cohort repertoires had been generated on a single sequencing platform. HLA typing included class I and class II loci at four-digit resolution. Typing coverage varied by locus: roughly 620-640 donors for A, B, C, DRB1 and DQB1; approximately 500 for DQA1; about 570 for DPA1; some 470 for DPB1. Several DR-DQ haplotypes were treated as single units for association and clustering because of strong linkage in the cohort. Among about 390 genotyped donors of the cohort, an average of around 240,000 unique TCR beta nucleotide sequences were sequenced per donor, around 18% of them non-productive. The research as a whole found: Strong co-occurrence of HLA alleles, especially DR and DQ, made assigning TCR associations to individual alleles difficult. At a false discovery rate of 0.05, a later analysis linked around 15,000 TCR beta sequences to specific HLA alleles. Because some donors lacked HLA typing at each locus, the association tests relied only on the typed subset. In the study, 150 to 200 TCR beta chains were listed as associated with cytomegalovirus. Correlated functional status among segregating V segments might reflect linkage disequilibrium, but an unknown experimental factor could not be ruled out. Most TCR sequences were observed very rarely across donors, whereas some public TCRs were present in many individuals. The classifier was reported to diagnose cytomegalovirus status with high specificity and sensitivity in both the original cohort and the validation cohort. Because counts were too low, around 18 rarely observed V segments, including chromosome 9 orphons, were left out of the earlier analysis of several hundred of the donors. In a later analysis, TCR association rates were found to vary across HLA loci, with the most associated TCRs seen for DRB1 alleles and the fewest for HLA-C alleles. In a later analysis, HLA-associated TCR beta chains were found to be more clonally expanded and to have lower generation probabilities than equally common non-associated chains. In a later analysis, several top co-occurrence clusters were reported to appear linked to parvovirus B19, influenza, CMV and Epstein-Barr virus. The authors suggested that the approach could potentially be extended to other disease states and immunological phenotypes. In vitro tests confirmed that a few of the cytomegalovirus-associated TCR beta chains recognize cytomegalovirus antigens. Broadly in line with IMGT annotations, most TCR beta V segments showed up in productive rearrangements about 90% or about 30% of the time in an earlier analysis of several hundred of the donors. In a later genetic analysis, fewer N-insertions in productive TCRs were reported among donors in an Asian-associated ancestry cluster than the approximately 670-donor mean. The only immune exposure information available for the cohort was CMV serostatus. V-gene and J-gene trimming of TCR beta chains was associated with a missense DCLRE1C variant in a later genetic analysis, and the association was replicated in an independent cohort. Only TCR beta chains were sequenced in this cohort, and the absence of alpha or paired-chain data limited detectable features. Sequencing depth was assumed to be roughly uniform across donors in the presence/absence analyses, though that assumption may not hold. A group of highly shared sequence variants was considered likely to be a technical artifact of the sequencing pipeline. A later analysis found that most CMV-associated TCR beta chains appeared HLA-restricted, with HLA associations seemingly driven largely by CMV exposure. A further reported finding was that TCR beta sequences accurately predicted the HLA-A and HLA-B alleles for most subjects in the first cohort.

Comments on this clone: The target of this receptor is not known.

The cohort comprised hundreds of healthy bone marrow donors. At the time of sampling, all cohort members were nominally healthy, though unrecorded immune exposures were likely present. The donor tested CMV seropositive, placing the donor among the roughly 270 seropositive members of the cohort. Every donor gave a peripheral blood sample, and the peripheral blood mononuclear cells from that sample were used for TCR beta sequencing. Genomic DNA extraction from the blood cell samples was performed with the Qiagen DNeasy Blood Extraction Kit. Receptors were amplified or captured by the immunoSEQ multiplex PCR assay. For the multiplex PCR, a mixture combining 60 forward primers for TCR Vbeta segments and 13 reverse primers for TCR Jbeta segments was used. Amplification of the CDR3 region of rearranged TCR beta genes was performed with a multiplex PCR assay on genomic DNA. The Illumina HiSeq System was used to sequence the amplified TCR beta libraries as 87-base-pair reads. On the authors' methods: Across the 670 or so repertoires, a later analysis counted approximately 83 million unique TCR beta chains, 8.5 million to 12 million of which were shared by at least two donors. To remove PCR and sequencing errors, raw reads were error-corrected and collapsed into unique sequences using a nearest-neighbor algorithm that merged closely related sequences. CDR3 sequences were aligned to IMGT reference sequences to assign V, D and J gene segments. For a sequence to be retained, a match of at least six nucleotides to both a V gene segment and a J gene segment was required. A rearrangement counted as productive if the CDR3 had no stop codons and remained in frame with V and J, and every other rearrangement counted as non-productive. Following IMGT convention, CDR3 was defined as the stretch from the second conserved V-encoded cysteine up to the conserved J-encoded phenylalanine. The earlier analysis of approximately 500 of the donors excluded sequences that lacked an unambiguous match to a single V gene segment. In an earlier analysis of 450 to 700 of the donors, V segments were called functional above 56.7% productive rearrangements and were called segregating when the between-donor standard deviation exceeded 5%. A statistical classification framework was developed to diagnose cytomegalovirus status using the catalog of TCR beta chain sequences. In a later analysis, TCR nucleotide sequences were compared against IMGT/GENE-DB human TR gene sequences so that V and J genes could be assigned. In a later analysis, CDR3 sequences and most-parsimonious VDJ recombination scenarios were assigned using the TCRdist pipeline. In a later analysis, each TCR beta chain was defined by its CDR3 amino acid sequence together with its V-gene family, and reads lacking a unique V-gene family were excluded. To address suspected cross-contamination and a sequencing artifact, a later analysis removed roughly 640 highly shared, low-generation-probability nucleotide sequences. For each public chain, a later analysis derived a clonal expansion index from normalized ranks of inferred template counts within each repertoire. In a later analysis, generation probabilities were computed using a VDJ recombination model fitted to out-of-frame rearrangements, and the results were checked against IGoR. In a later analysis, TCR-TCR, TCR-HLA and TCR-CMV co-occurrence was scored with hypergeometric tests, and a repertoire-size bias correction was applied to TCR pairs. A later analysis estimated false discovery rates by permuting HLA or CMV assignments 20 times. In a later analysis, co-occurring TCRs were grouped using DBSCAN, with TCRdist sequence similarity added in when clustering inside HLA-allele-positive subsets. Repertoires with fewer than 30,000 or more than 120,000 public chains, plus five repertoires with anomalous nucleotide sharing, were excluded from co-occurrence clustering. This is the immuneACCESS table as TCRdb keeps it, with only in-frame sequences that have V and J called. A part of the clones is gone; compared with another copy, unresolved V genes explain less than half, and the rest is unexplained. Clonal size and the V and J genes are those of that table, whereas D and trimming came from the DNA. For this sample, the table gives tens of thousands of clones. The ten largest clones represent about 3.8% of the sample.

The TCR sequence derives from a female donor in good health and CMV-seropositive. Sequenced sample: PBMCs.

For the CDR3, the sequence is CSGLTGIGKTQYF. The DNA is TGCAGCGGTTTGACAGGGATCGGAAAGACCCAGTACTTC. The chain couples TRBV29-1 to TRBJ2-5; 7 bases in between match TRBD1. CDR1 and CDR2 were assigned from the germline V gene as SQVTM and ANQGSEA. Trimming takes 7 bases off V and 6 bases off J; junction bases not matched to a gene: 11. The CDR3 measures 13 amino acids from cysteine to phenylalanine. Of the read, only the CDR3 DNA is kept; its 39 bases are in frame from base 1.